The T cell receptor (beta chain) under discussion was sequenced for a study of spatial heterogeneity in lung cancer. General study points: For tumor T cells, estimated coverage reached only about 7% (alpha) and over 11% (beta). Tumor mutation counts were tracked by expanded intratumoral alpha and beta TCR counts.

Each CDR3 protein is one row after TCRdb ran MiXCR on the 5' RACE reads. The data show 8,500 to 10,000 distinct CDR3 sequences, 45% to 65% seen once. For this clonotype: The antigen is undetermined. A library made for alpha chains picked up this beta chain off target, so its size means little.

Time point noted: sample taken at primary tumor resection. More than 70 TRACERx patients with early, untreated non-small cell lung cancer donated samples. Without sorting, whole RNA was sequenced from tumor, nontumor lung or frozen PBMC. Germline V gene data show CDR1 as SGHAT and CDR2 as FQDESV (reference sequence). This CDR3 is built from 15 residues. Trimming removed 5 bases from V and 1 base from J, with 15 bases in between. This sequence originates from a female donor with early-stage non-small cell lung cancer. The V gene is TRBV11-1, the J gene TRBJ2-7, with D unclear. Here the sequenced sample was lung tumor tissue, taken at surgery. The CDR3 region is CASSQAFLQSYEQYF. In DNA, the CDR3 is TGTGCCAGCAGCCAAGCGTTTTTACAATCCTACGAGCAGTACTTC.